This T cell receptor beta chain appears in the sequencing data of a study of Ad26.COV2.S vaccination and SARS-CoV-2 variants. The CDR3 length is 12 residues. V gave up 3 bases and J gave up 5 bases, with 6 bases separating them. CDR1 and CDR2 (germline): SGDLS, YYNGEE. Using immunoSEQ multiplex PCR, the repertoire was profiled, and TCRdb retains in-frame clones only, with some absent. The data hold about 98,000 clones, with around 81% observed a single time. Findings and limits, study-wide: A substantial breadth of spike-specific CD8+ and CD4+ T cell responses after vaccination has been reported. Total responses of T cells may have been underestimated by the analyses of TCR breadth and depth. Vaccine and placebo recipients had comparable breadth of non-spike TCRs.

Comment on this clone: What it recognizes is unknown.

Source: peripheral blood, taken after recovery from COVID-19. This chain joins TRBV9 and TRBJ2-1; unclear D gene. This receptor was taken from a human donor who had recovered from COVID-19. The CDR3 region is CASSEAHNEQFF. CDR3 DNA: TGTGCCAGCAGCGAGGCTCACAATGAGCAGTTCTTC.